This T cell receptor beta chain was sequenced in a study of T cells in Graves' hyperthyroidism and ophthalmopathy. As for the study in general: Initial diagnosis, before any treatment, was when peripheral blood was collected.

Trimming removed 2 bases from V and 4 bases from J, with 18 bases in between. The CDR3 has 18 amino acids. Germline V gene data show CDR1 as MGHDK and CDR2 as SYGVNS. Fresh peripheral blood, 10 ml, was the source of the PBMCs. Amplification yielded TCR beta CDR3 regions, with RNA transcripts as the source. The TCR CDR3 first-round RT-PCR relied on the HTBI primer set. TCRdb used MiXCR to reprocess the multiplex PCR reads, holding one entry per CDR3 protein. The sample has hundreds of thousands of distinct CDR3 sequences, around 21% seen once. The genes are TRBV25-1 and TRBJ2-6, with D hard to call. This clonotype originated in a young man with Graves' ophthalmopathy. What was sequenced was blood. The CDR3 DNA is TGTGCCAGCAGTGAACCCGGACCTCTAAGATCCGGGGCCAACGTCCTGACTTTC. This translates into CASSEPGPLRSGANVLTF.